These T cell receptor beta chains were read from a single sample in a study of T-cell memory formation after mild COVID-19. TCRdb ran MiXCR on the 5' RACE reads and lists one entry per CDR3 protein. The sample yields hundreds of thousands of distinct CDR3 sequences, about a sixth seen once. Sample: PBMCs or a T cell subset sorted from them (not recorded which). The receptors here all came from a man aged 18 to 29 who had mild COVID-19 (a few samples of this study predate the infection). Cell type and time point are not known. CDR3s include the opening cysteine and the closing phenylalanine or tryptophan. D genes are given only for firm matches. Clone size is stated in some rows and not others, as once, few, many or a class when expanded.

CASSLPRSGRNTGELFF	TGTGCCAGCAGCCTACCCCGTAGCGGGAGGAACACCGGGGAGCTGTTTTTT	TRBD2	TRBV7-6	-	TRBJ2-2
CASSPGPTWETQYF	TGCGCCAGCAGCCCCGGACCTACATGGGAGACCCAGTACTTC	-	TRBV5-1	many	TRBJ2-5
CASSVYLGEPQHF	TGTGCCAGCAGTGTCTACCTAGGGGAGCCCCAGCATTTT	-	TRBV2	few	TRBJ1-5
CASSYGPKETQYF	TGTGCCAGCAGTTACGGCCCCAAGGAGACCCAGTACTTC	-	TRBV6-6	-	TRBJ2-5
CASSLDSSNEQFF	TGCGCCAGCAGCCTGGACAGCTCCAATGAGCAGTTCTTC	-	TRBV5-1	many	TRBJ2-1
CASSLRHPGQGAGADTQYF	TGTGCCAGCAGCTTACGGCACCCGGGACAGGGGGCTGGGGCAGATACGCAGTATTTT	TRBD1	TRBV7-2	-	TRBJ2-3
CASSLDLNEQYF	TGTGCCAGCAGCTTAGATCTCAACGAGCAGTACTTC	-	TRBV7-9	-	TRBJ2-7
CATSSRQGRTDTQYF	TGTGCCACCAGCAGCCGACAGGGGAGGACAGATACGCAGTATTTT	TRBD1	TRBV15	few	TRBJ2-3
CASSLGQGVNYGYTF	TGTGCCAGCAGCTTAGGACAGGGGGTGAACTATGGCTACACCTTC	TRBD1	TRBV11-2	-	TRBJ1-2
CASSFRAETQYF	TGTGCCAGCAGTTTTCGAGCAGAGACCCAGTACTTC	-	TRBV28	few	TRBJ2-5
CASSPHQENNEQFF	TGTGCCAGCAGCCCACACCAGGAGAACAATGAGCAGTTCTTC	-	TRBV4-2	many	TRBJ2-1
CASSPNRGSDTQYF	TGCGCCAGCAGTCCTAACAGGGGGTCAGATACGCAGTATTTT	TRBD1	TRBV10-1	many	TRBJ2-3
CASSIAPTGAETQYF	TGTGCCAGTAGTATAGCCCCCACAGGGGCCGAGACCCAGTACTTC	TRBD1	TRBV19	-	TRBJ2-5
CASSSVPDRVDGYTF	TGTGCCAGCAGCTCGGTCCCGGACAGGGTTGATGGCTACACCTTC	TRBD1	TRBV7-9	-	TRBJ1-2
CASSPDRESHNEKFF	TGTGCCAGCAGCCCGGACAGGGAGTCCCACAATGAGAAGTTCTTC	TRBD1	TRBV6-6	-	TRBJ2-1
CASSEYPRTLGYTF	TGTGCCAGCAGTGAATATCCACGAACCCTCGGCTACACCTTC	-	TRBV25-1	few	TRBJ1-2
CASSVDAGTGYTF	TGTGCCAGCTCCGTAGACGCAGGGACTGGCTACACCTTC	-	TRBV7-6	-	TRBJ1-2
CASSSGTEGANVLTF	TGTGCCAGCAGCTCGGGGACCGAAGGGGCCAACGTCCTGACTTTC	-	TRBV5-4	-	TRBJ2-6
CASSAGSGSDGTQYF	TGCGCCAGCAGCGCCGGCTCTGGGTCGGATGGGACCCAGTACTTC	-	TRBV5-1	few	TRBJ2-5
CSARDNVGNGYTF	TGCAGTGCTAGAGATAACGTGGGGAATGGCTACACCTTC	-	TRBV20-1	many	TRBJ1-2
CASSFVGGGPYEETQYF	TGTGCCAGCAGCTTTGTCGGCGGGGGACCCTATGAAGAGACCCAGTACTTC	TRBD2	TRBV7-2	few	TRBJ2-5
CASTYLSGEQETQYF	TGTGCCAGCACCTACCTTAGCGGGGAACAAGAGACCCAGTACTTC	TRBD2	TRBV6-1	many	TRBJ2-5
CASSPMYQTGELFF	TGTGCCAGCTCACCAATGTATCAAACCGGGGAGCTGTTTTTT	-	TRBV18	few	TRBJ2-2
CADEAILSYNSPLHF	TGTGCCGATGAGGCGATCCTCTCCTATAATTCACCCCTCCACTTT	-	TRBV5-3	few	TRBJ1-6
CASSEDRGGEKLFF	TGTGCCAGCAGCGAGGACAGGGGTGGTGAAAAACTGTTTTTT	TRBD1	TRBV5-8	-	TRBJ1-4
CSARGKGDYTF	TGCAGTGCTAGAGGAAAAGGGGACTACACCTTC	-	TRBV20-1	few	TRBJ1-2
CASSYYSTGSGANVLTF	TGTGCCAGCAGTTACTATTCAACAGGGTCTGGGGCCAACGTCCTGACTTTC	-	TRBV6-5	many	TRBJ2-6
CASSQVGMAGELFF	TGCGCCAGCAGCCAAGTTGGTATGGCCGGGGAGCTGTTTTTT	-	TRBV4-3	-	TRBJ2-2
CASSLGSSAFF	TGTGCCAGCAGTTTAGGATCTTCGGCTTTCTTT	-	TRBV6-2/TRBV6-3	-	TRBJ1-1
CASRVRGGSTGELFF	TGTGCCAGCAGGGTGCGGGGGGGCTCCACCGGGGAGCTGTTTTTT	TRBD2	TRBV12-3/TRBV12-4	few	TRBJ2-2
CAWSLGLAGGLDTQYF	TGTGCCTGGAGTCTGGGACTAGCGGGGGGATTGGATACGCAGTATTTT	TRBD2	TRBV30	-	TRBJ2-3
CASSPDKHNEQFF	TGTGCCAGCTCGCCGGACAAGCACAATGAGCAGTTCTTC	-	TRBV10-3	few	TRBJ2-1
CASSPSSGTRDSPLHF	TGCGCCAGCAGCCCCTCGTCCGGGACGCGGGATTCACCCCTCCACTTT	-	TRBV4-3	-	TRBJ1-6
CASSLSWTGTNSPLHF	TGCGCCAGCAGCCTATCATGGACCGGTACGAATTCACCACTCCACTTT	-	TRBV4-3	-	TRBJ1-6